Following are 10 T cell receptor beta chains from one sample sequenced in a study of somatic mutations in cytotoxic T cells in rheumatoid arthritis. TCRdb's copy holds only in-frame clones and misses some; the assay was immunoSEQ multiplex PCR. The sample holds roughly 8,200 clones; 75% are singletons and the top ten take less than 45%. The sequenced material came from CD8+ T cells sorted from blood. The receptors here all came from an adult with rheumatoid arthritis.

V gene TRBV7-2 combines with J gene TRBJ1-1; D uncertain. Trimming took off 4 bases at V and 4 bases at J, with 13 bases between the two ends. There are 14 residues in the CDR3. Germline V gene lookup returns CDR1 SGHTA and CDR2 FQGNSA. CDR3 DNA: TGTGCCAGCAGCTATGGGCTCGAGGGCACTGAAGCTTTCTTT. As protein: CASSYGLEGTEAFF.

The chain uses TRBV7-8 and TRBJ2-3, with 8 bases matching TRBD2. The germline V gene encodes CDR1 SGHVS and CDR2 FQNEAQ. Trimming cost V 8 bases and J 0 bases; bases outside gene matches: 7. CDR3 length equals 15 residues. CDR3 residues: CASRRGLGSTDTQYF. The CDR3 DNA follows: TGTGCCAGCCGAAGGGGACTAGGGAGCACAGATACGCAGTATTTT.

The V and J genes are TRBV29-1 and TRBJ2-1, with TRBD1 matching over 9 bases. V shed 0 bases, J shed 0 bases, and the junction held 9 bases outside the gene matches. CDR1 and CDR2 from the germline V gene are SQVTM and ANQGSEA. This CDR3 has 18 amino acids. In DNA, the CDR3 is TGCAGCGTTGAAGATTGGGGGACAGGGAAGATCTCCTACAATGAGCAGTTCTTC. It codes for CSVEDWGTGKISYNEQFF.

The chain is built from TRBV27 and TRBJ2-1; possibly TRBD2 for D (6 bases). Germline V gives CDR1 MNHEY, CDR2 SMNVEV (reference sequence). This CDR3 has 14 residues. V was cut by 0 bases and J by 4 bases, with 7 bases left in between. The CDR3 loop reads CASSLSGTYNEQFF. The CDR3 DNA sequence: TGTGCCAGCAGTTTATCTGGGACTTACAATGAGCAGTTCTTC.

CDR3: CASSLKGYEQYF. The DNA of the CDR3 is TGTGCCAGCAGCTTAAAGGGCTACGAGCAGTACTTC. V is TRBV11-2 and J is TRBJ2-7; D is unclear. The CDR3 is 12 residues long. Germline V lookup: CDR1 SGHAT, CDR2 FQNNGV. Trimming stripped 2 bases from V and 3 bases from J, with 5 bases between.

The V gene is TRBV6-5, the J gene TRBJ1-3; D remains ambiguous. Trimming took 4 bases from V and 2 from J, leaving 9 bases between them. Germline CDR1 is MNHEY and CDR2 is SVGAGI. This CDR3 has 14 residues. The CDR3 here is CASSSINTGNTIYF. DNA for the CDR3: TGTGCCAGCAGTTCGATCAATACTGGAAACACCATATATTTT.

This clone was seen only a few times. V gene TRBV21-1 combines with J gene TRBJ2-7. TRBV21-1 is reported as a pseudogene. CDR3 size: 16 residues. The CDR3 protein is CASSGPPGPSSYEQYF. The CDR3 region has the DNA TGTGCCAGCAGCGGGCCACCGGGTCCAAGCTCCTACGAGCAGTACTTC.

V usage is TRBV20-1 and J usage is TRBJ2-7; D perhaps matches TRBD2 (6 bases). CDR1 is DFQATT, CDR2 SNEGSKA, per germline (reference sequence). This CDR3 spans 11 amino acids. CDR3: CAPRGKYEQYF. CDR3 in DNA: TGCGCCCCTCGGGGGAAATACGAGCAGTACTTC.

DNA for the CDR3: TGTGCCAGCAACGTTGGAAGCGGGGGCTCCTACGAGCAGTACTTC. As protein: CASNVGSGGSYEQYF. The chain carries TRBV6-1 and TRBJ2-7, with TRBD2 matching over 8 bases. V lost 7 bases and J lost 0; bases outside the gene matches: 8. The CDR3 is made up of 15 amino acids. Germline V gene data show CDR1 as MNHNS and CDR2 as SASEGT.

The rearrangement joins TRBV6-5 to TRBJ2-3; D possibly uses TRBD1 or TRBD2 (6 bases each). V was cut by 8 bases and J by 4 bases, with 13 bases left in between. Germline V gene data show CDR1 as MNHEY and CDR2 as SVGAGI. CDR3 length: 13 residues. CDR3 loop: CASLGGSADTQYF. The CDR3 DNA follows: TGTGCCAGCCTCGGGGGCAGTGCAGATACGCAGTATTTT.